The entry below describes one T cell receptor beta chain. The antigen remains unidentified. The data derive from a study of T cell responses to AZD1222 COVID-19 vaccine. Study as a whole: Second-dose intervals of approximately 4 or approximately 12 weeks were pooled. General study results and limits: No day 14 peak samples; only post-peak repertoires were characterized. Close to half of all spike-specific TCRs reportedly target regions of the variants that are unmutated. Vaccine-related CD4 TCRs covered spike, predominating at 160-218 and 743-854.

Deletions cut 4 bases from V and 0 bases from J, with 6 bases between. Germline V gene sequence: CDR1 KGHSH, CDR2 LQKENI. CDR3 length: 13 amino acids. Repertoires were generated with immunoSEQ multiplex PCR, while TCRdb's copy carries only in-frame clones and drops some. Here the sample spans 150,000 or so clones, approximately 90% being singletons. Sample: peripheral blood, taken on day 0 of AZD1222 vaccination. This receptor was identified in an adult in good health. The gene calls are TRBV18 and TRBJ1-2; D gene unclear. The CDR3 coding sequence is TGTGCCAGCTCACGGCCTCCTAACTATGGCTACACCTTC. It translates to CASSRPPNYGYTF. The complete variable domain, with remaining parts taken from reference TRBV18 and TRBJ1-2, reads NAGVMQNPRHLVRRRGQEARLRCSPMKGHSHVYWYRQLPEEGLKFMVYLQKENIIDESGMPKERFSAEFPKEGPSILRIQQVVRGDSAAYFCASSRPPNYGYTFGSGTRLTVV.